The rows below give T cell receptor beta chains drawn from one sample of a study of blood T cell repertoires in COVID-19. Data came from immunoSEQ multiplex PCR; TCRdb stores just in-frame clones and leaves some out. Here the sample spans about 220,000 clones, roughly 84% being singletons. Sequenced material: PBMCs or T cells enriched from blood (not recorded which). These receptor sequences come from a woman in her 40s who had recovered from COVID-19. Each CDR3 is given with its conserved first and last residue. Size tells how often a clone was seen (once, few, many) or the class of an expanded clone, and some rows leave it out.

v_gene	abundance	j_gene	CDR3aa
TRBV19	.	TRBJ2-1	CASSIVLAGGDEQFF
TRBV28	.	TRBJ1-3	CASSLTGGGNTIYF
TRBV3-1/TRBV3-2	.	TRBJ1-2	CASSHDPTGTGYGGYTF
TRBV5-4	.	TRBJ2-2	CASSRSGVKSGELFF
TRBV28	.	TRBJ2-1	CASSLFRELINEQFF
TRBV5-5	.	TRBJ1-4	CASSPGQVNEKLFF
TRBV30	.	TRBJ1-2	CAWSLNYGYTF
TRBV6-5	.	TRBJ1-2	CASSRIDRGGGGYTF
TRBV27	few	TRBJ1-2	CASRGGNYGYTF
TRBV11-2	.	TRBJ2-2	CASSLESVNTGELFF
TRBV18	.	TRBJ2-3	CASSPAVLTDTQYF
TRBV7-2	.	TRBJ1-4	CASSPDRDSEKLFF
TRBV28	.	TRBJ1-5	CASSRGREGQPQHF
TRBV7-2	.	TRBJ2-2	CASSFLAGLSGELFF
TRBV7-2	.	TRBJ1-2	CASSSTKAGGYTF
TRBV19	.	TRBJ2-7	CASSAERSSYEQYF
TRBV7-2	.	TRBJ2-3	CASSASGPGEDTQYF
TRBV11-3	.	TRBJ1-4	CASSARANEKLFF
TRBV6-5	few	TRBJ1-2	CATQYSGGYGYTF
TRBV7-2	.	TRBJ2-5	CASSSGRGGSRTQYF
TRBV28	.	TRBJ1-1	CASSRRTGSGNTEAFF
TRBV28	.	TRBJ1-1	CASSFLGGANTEAFF
TRBV11-2	.	TRBJ1-2	CASSQERDRGCTF
TRBV7-9	.	TRBJ2-2	CASSYLRRETGELFF
TRBV28	.	TRBJ1-5	CASSLPGRGNQPQHF
TRBV4-3	.	TRBJ2-1	CASSQDGSYNEQFF
TRBV5-1	many	TRBJ2-3	CASSREAGFTDTQYF
TRBV7-9	.	TRBJ1-6	CASSSGLGSPLHF
TRBV2	.	TRBJ1-6	CASCRDRVDSPLHF
TRBV10-3	.	TRBJ2-7	CAISESTNNLLGEQYF
TRBV10-3	few	TRBJ2-7	CAIAGGTYEQYF
TRBV13	once	TRBJ2-1	CASSPRLAIRQFF
TRBV12-3/TRBV12-4	.	TRBJ1-2	CASTGQRYGYTF
TRBV9	.	TRBJ2-7	CASSAGLADSYEQYF
TRBV18	.	TRBJ1-6	CASSPQGQGNSPLHF
TRBV18	.	TRBJ2-1	CASGRRTTQGSNEQFF
TRBV20-1	.	TRBJ2-5	CSASSGWGGTLQETQYF
TRBV19	few	TRBJ1-2	CASCRTGDHGYTF
TRBV27	.	TRBJ2-7	CASSSRTGGIYEQYF
TRBV29-1	.	TRBJ2-7	CSAGGDYEQYF
TRBV4-1	.	TRBJ1-3	CASSQVSSGNTIYF
TRBV24-1	once	TRBJ2-3	CATSDYKDRKNTDTQYF
TRBV13	.	TRBJ2-7	CASSLPLAGKNEQYF
TRBV9	.	TRBJ2-2	CASSVGPQGVDGELFF
TRBV4-1	.	TRBJ1-5	CASSQPGQGINQPQHF
TRBV19	once	TRBJ1-5	CASSMNGQGGNQPQHF
TRBV6-5	.	TRBJ2-5	CASSSIGGTQYF
TRBV7-2	.	TRBJ2-3	CASSLISLAGGIKTDTQYF